This T cell receptor (beta chain) appears in the sequencing data of a study of cytomegalovirus exposure and HLA in healthy donors (dated by TCRdb to 2016 to 2017). Turning to the overall study: An earlier analysis of some 550 of the donors reported 250 to 300 Gb of sequence data and approximately 110 million unique TCR beta sequences from about 200 million T cells. All discovery cohort repertoires had been generated using a single sequencing platform. Five DR-DQ haplotypes were treated as single units for association and clustering because of strong linkage in the cohort. Alongside the repertoire data, information on donor age, sex, ethnicity and CMV serostatus was compiled. An earlier analysis of around 580 of the donors used high-throughput TCR beta sequencing to judge whether each TCR beta V gene segment behaved as functional or pseudogenic. Along with the roughly 710-subject first cohort, a separate validation cohort of over a hundred different subjects was used. The study aimed to test whether signatures of past pathogen exposure could be identified by cataloging public T cell receptors. HLA typing covered class I and class II loci at four-digit resolution. To predict cytomegalovirus infection status, the study brought together high-throughput TCR immunosequencing, statistical association of individual TCRs with disease status, and machine learning. Typing coverage differed by locus: A, B, C, DRB1 and DQB1 were typed in roughly 620-640 donors, DQA1 in about 500, DPA1 in some 610, and DPB1 in about 450. In a later genetic analysis, genome-wide SNP genotypes for about 55% of the roughly 700 donors were used, and that subset was treated as a discovery cohort. The later analysis used no new phenotypic data to find candidate immune exposures, relying instead on TCR beta sequences and their occurrence across donors. Of the roughly 400 genotyped donors, roughly 85% fell in the genetic ancestry cluster associated with self-reported Caucasian donors. On average, roughly 200,000 unique TCR beta nucleotide sequences were sequenced per donor among a few hundred genotyped donors of the cohort, with 15% to 20% of those sequences being non-productive. To study patterns of TCR occurrence, a later analysis re-analyzed previously published TCR beta repertoires from more than 550 donors and added high-resolution HLA genotyping. The study profiled the T cell repertoires of about 720 subjects by immunosequencing and related them to cytomegalovirus serostatus. Around 330 gigabases of sequencing data and approximately 91 million unique TCR sequences made up an early release that covered approximately 620 HLA-typed donors. Summary of the overall study and its limitations: In vitro tests confirmed that a few of the cytomegalovirus-associated TCR beta chains recognize cytomegalovirus antigens. It was suggested by the authors that the approach could potentially be generalized to other disease states and immunological phenotypes. Across donors, most TCR sequences were observed very rarely, whereas some public TCRs were present in many individuals. According to a later analysis, TCR association rates differed among HLA loci, with DRB1 alleles showing the most associated TCRs and HLA-C alleles showing the fewest. An association between a missense DCLRE1C variant and V-gene and J-gene trimming of TCR beta chains was found in a later genetic analysis and replicated in an independent cohort. A cluster of highly shared sequence variants was judged likely to represent a technical artifact of the sequencing pipeline. When HLA alleles, especially DR and DQ, strongly co-occurred, attributing TCR associations to individual alleles was difficult. Because some donors lacked HLA typing at each locus, the association tests relied only on the typed subset. In a later analysis, several top co-occurrence clusters were reported to appear linked to parvovirus B19, influenza, CMV and Epstein-Barr virus. Correlated functional status among segregating V segments might reflect linkage disequilibrium, but an unknown experimental factor could not be ruled out. Only TCR beta chains were sequenced in this cohort, and the absence of alpha or paired-chain data limited detectable features. Cytomegalovirus status was reported to be diagnosed by the classifier with high specificity and sensitivity in both the original and validation cohorts. An earlier analysis of around 500 of the donors showed that most TCR beta V segments appeared in productive rearrangements either about 90% or about 30% of the time, which broadly matched IMGT annotations. At a false discovery rate of 0.05, a later analysis linked 16,951 TCR beta sequences to specific HLA alleles. In a later analysis, most CMV-associated TCR beta chains were found to appear HLA-restricted, with HLA associations seemingly driven largely by CMV exposure. In a later genetic analysis, fewer N-insertions in productive TCRs were reported among donors in an Asian-associated ancestry cluster than the roughly 700-donor mean. Compared with equally common non-associated chains, HLA-associated TCR beta chains in a later analysis were more clonally expanded and had lower generation probabilities. Immune exposure information for the cohort was limited to CMV serostatus. The earlier analysis of 587 of the donors excluded some 16 rarely observed V segments, including chromosome 9 orphons, because counts were too low. Roughly uniform sequencing depth across donors was assumed in presence/absence analyses, although this assumption may not hold. The study gave a list of under 200 TCR beta chains associated with cytomegalovirus. A further reported finding was that TCR beta sequences accurately predicted the HLA-A and HLA-B alleles for most subjects in the first cohort.

Libraries were made using the immunoSEQ multiplex PCR assay. The multiplex PCR relied on a mix of 60 forward primers for TCR Vbeta segments and 13 reverse primers for TCR Jbeta segments. The CDR3 region of rearranged TCR beta genes was amplified from genomic DNA with a multiplex PCR assay. On the Illumina HiSeq System, the amplified TCR beta libraries were sequenced as 87-base-pair reads. The authors processed their data as follows. A later analysis counted around 72 million unique TCR beta chains across the 550 to 750 repertoires, and around 9.9 million of these chains were shared by at least two donors. To remove PCR and sequencing errors, raw reads were error-corrected and collapsed into unique sequences using a nearest-neighbor algorithm that merged closely related sequences. CDR3 sequences were aligned to IMGT reference sequences to assign V, D and J gene segments. For a sequence to be retained, a match of at least six nucleotides was required to both a V gene segment and a J gene segment. A rearrangement counted as productive if the CDR3 had no stop codons and remained in frame with V and J, and every other rearrangement counted as non-productive. CDR3 was defined according to IMGT convention as the region running from the second conserved V-encoded cysteine to the conserved J-encoded phenylalanine. In an earlier analysis of around 540 of the donors, sequences lacking an unambiguous match to a single V gene segment were excluded. An earlier analysis of a few hundred of the donors classified V segments as functional when productive rearrangements were above 56.7% and as segregating when the standard deviation between donors was above 5%. A statistical classification framework was built for diagnosing cytomegalovirus status from the catalog of TCR beta chain sequences. In a later analysis, TCR nucleotide sequences were compared against IMGT/GENE-DB human TR gene sequences so that V and J genes could be assigned. Using the TCRdist pipeline, a later analysis assigned CDR3 sequences along with most-parsimonious VDJ recombination scenarios. In a later analysis, every TCR beta chain was defined by the combination of its CDR3 amino acid sequence and its V-gene family, and reads without a unique V-gene family were dropped. To address suspected cross-contamination and a sequencing artifact, a later analysis removed under 600 highly shared, low-generation-probability nucleotide sequences. For each public chain, a later analysis derived a clonal expansion index from normalized ranks of inferred template counts within each repertoire. A later analysis computed generation probabilities with a VDJ recombination model fitted to out-of-frame rearrangements, and checked the results against IGoR. In a later analysis, hypergeometric tests were used to score TCR-TCR, TCR-HLA and TCR-CMV co-occurrence, with a repertoire-size bias correction applied to TCR pairs. To estimate false discovery rates, a later analysis permuted the HLA or CMV assignments 20 times. A later analysis grouped co-occurring TCRs with DBSCAN, adding TCRdist sequence similarity when clustering within HLA-allele-positive subsets. Co-occurrence clustering excluded repertoires with fewer than 30,000 or more than 120,000 public chains, plus five with anomalous nucleotide sharing. TCRdb retrieved this table from immuneACCESS and kept in-frame rearrangements only. Not all clones are present; in checked studies, unresolved V genes account for under half, and no reason is known for the remainder. The DNA gave D and trimming, while V, J and clone size come from that table. Counted in this sample were under 200,000 clones; over 60% of them appeared once. The biggest ten clones account for 5.7% of the sample.

With regard to this clone: This receptor's antigen is unknown. Within one base of it there is no much larger clone, and no base qualities were kept.

The cohort comprised more than 550 healthy bone marrow donors. Cohort members were all nominally healthy when sampled, although unrecorded immune exposures were likely present. The donor tested CMV seronegative, placing the donor among the roughly 400 seronegative members of the cohort. A peripheral blood sample was provided by each donor, and peripheral blood mononuclear cells were used for TCR beta sequencing. Genomic DNA was extracted from the blood cell samples with the Qiagen DNeasy Blood Extraction Kit. The sequencing sample was made of PBMCs. This receptor was identified in a man aged 35-49 years in good health and CMV-seronegative.

The bases are TGCGCCAGCAGCCAAGGACAGGGCCCGAACACCGGGGAGCTGTTTTTT. This sequence encodes CASSQGQGPNTGELFF. The V and J genes are TRBV4-1 and TRBJ2-2; a stretch of 7 junction bases matches TRBD1. Inclusive of the bounding cysteine and phenylalanine, the CDR3 is 16 residues long. Just the 48-base CDR3 DNA is kept, in frame starting at base 1. The junction shows trimming of 1 base on V and 0 bases on J, and the gene matches do not reach 2 bases of it. CDR1 and CDR2 are drawn from the germline V gene: MGHRA, YSYEKL.